The sequence of this T cell receptor beta chain was determined in a study of blood T cell repertoires in COVID-19. Across the study: Both acute and convalescent COVID-19 samples were obtained from the United States, Italy and Spain. T cells, B-cell-depleted T cells, or PBMCs provided the cDNA or gDNA that served as material.

Looked up from germline, CDR1 is MDHEN and CDR2 is SYDVKM. Trimming cost V 5 bases and J 2 bases; bases outside gene matches: 6. This CDR3 spans 15 amino acids. As handled by the study authors: How many nucleated cells were present was estimated from reference gene primer amplification. Clones were sequenced by immunoSEQ multiplex PCR, and TCRdb holds only the in-frame ones, with some missing. The V and J calls and clone size come from that table; D and trimming were worked out from the DNA. This table holds fewer than 120,000 clones, around 79% found once. The chain carries TRBV28 and TRBJ2-7; 10 positions agree with TRBD1. This sequence was found in an elderly woman with active or convalescent COVID-19. The sequencing sample was made of peripheral blood. CDR3 DNA: TGTGCCAGCAGTCACGGGACAGGGGTTACCTACGAGCAGTACTTC. Its translation is CASSHGTGVTYEQYF.